The 12 T cell receptor beta chains below come from one sample, sequenced in a study of early T cells in non-severe SARS-CoV-2 infection (TCRdb year 2021). Receptor amplification or capture employed 5' RACE. The sample was run on a NextSeq 500. TCRdb itself trimmed the public reads at Q25 with fastp, ran MiXCR and retained productive beta chains. Each record represents a unique CDR3 protein, reported with the most common genes and DNA among its rows. Recorded for this sample are some 80,000 distinct CDR3 sequences; around 15% of them occurred a single time. The top ten clones comprise 1.2% to 1.5% of the sample. The specimen was whole blood. Source of these receptors: an adult who was a healthcare worker with PCR-confirmed SARS-CoV-2 infection or an uninfected control (not recorded which).

This clonotype has just a few counts. The chain has TRBV11-2 and TRBJ2-5; 9 bases are shared with TRBD2. The CDR3 runs 13 residues. The ends lost 7 bases at V and 7 bases at J; junction bases unmatched: 7. CDR1 is SGHAT, CDR2 FQNNGV, per germline. The chain's CDR3 is CASMSLRGGTQYF. For the CDR3, the DNA is TGTGCCAGCATGAGTCTGCGGGGGGGGACCCAGTACTTC.

The chain couples TRBV20-1 to TRBJ1-4; no clear D gene. Germline assignment: CDR1 DFQATT and CDR2 SNEGSKA (reference sequence). The V and J ends lost 6 bases and 8 bases respectively, with 19 bases between them. This CDR3 comprises 14 residues. The chain's CDR3 is CSALSGRAGEKLFF. The CDR3 region has the DNA TGCAGTGCCTTAAGTGGGCGTGCGGGGGAAAAACTGTTTTTT.

This clonotype was counted at least ten times. V gene TRBV6-4 combines with J gene TRBJ2-1; the D is unclear. The germline V gene encodes CDR1 MRHNA and CDR2 SNTAGT. The germline V and J ends were trimmed by 4 bases and 5 bases, with 9 bases remaining between them. This CDR3 is 13 amino acids long. The CDR3 loop reads CASSVGLNNEQFF. Written as DNA, the CDR3 is TGTGCCAGCAGTGTAGGCTTGAACAATGAGCAGTTCTTC.

This clonotype was counted only a few times. CDR3 in DNA: TGTGCCAGCAGCTCCGGGACAGGGCTTAATCAGCCCCAGCATTTT. It translates to CASSSGTGLNQPQHF. The chain uses TRBV7-9 and TRBJ1-5; TRBD1 matches 9 bases. Germline lookup yields CDR1 SEHNR and CDR2 FQNEAQ (reference sequence). V trimming: 4 bases; J trimming: 4 bases; junction bases outside the gene matches: 5. This CDR3 region has 15 residues.

This sequence joins TRBV30 and TRBJ2-2, with 9 bases aligning to TRBD1. V shed 1 base, J shed 5 bases, and the junction held 2 bases outside the gene matches. Germline loops: CDR1 GTSNPN, CDR2 SVGIG (reference sequence). The CDR3 spans 14 residues. The CDR3 loop is CAWSEGTGTGELFF. DNA for the CDR3: TGTGCCTGGAGTGAGGGGACAGGGACCGGGGAGCTGTTTTTT.

This clonotype came up many times. The chain carries TRBV11-2 and TRBJ2-7; 8 positions match TRBD2. V was clipped by 5 bases and J by 6 bases; unmatched bases: 12. CDR1 is SGHAT, CDR2 FQNNGV, per germline. The CDR3 is 15 amino acids. The CDR3 spells CASSVRGGLPGEQYF. CDR3 DNA: TGTGCCAGCAGCGTCCGGGGGGGCCTGCCCGGCGAGCAGTACTTC.

This clonotype was seen ten or more times. V and J are TRBV6-6 and TRBJ2-2; a weak D match, TRBD1 (7 bases). V was pared by 6 bases and J by 6 bases, with 14 bases between. This CDR3 has 14 residues. Germline values: CDR1 MNHNY, CDR2 SVGAGI (reference sequence). The DNA for the CDR3 is TGTGCCAGCAGCCTAGCAGGGGGGCCCGGGGAGCTGTTTTTT. It specifies CASSLAGGPGELFF.

The table lists this clonotype with many counts. This rearrangement joins TRBV7-2 to TRBJ1-2, with TRBD1 matching over 9 bases. J lost 8 bases, V lost 5 bases, and 9 bases had no gene match. Germline-derived CDR1 and CDR2 are SGHTA and FQGNSA. The CDR3 covers 14 residues. The CDR3 bases are TGTGCCAGCAGCCCCAACACAGGGGGCTCCGGCTACACCTTC. Protein: CASSPNTGGSGYTF.

This clonotype was seen a handful of times. The chain couples TRBV5-1 to TRBJ2-3, with D perhaps TRBD1 or TRBD2 (5 bases each). This CDR3 region has 14 residues. The germline V gene encodes CDR1 SGHRS and CDR2 YFSETQ. The V end was cut by 2 bases, the J end by 2 bases, with 9 bases between. The CDR3 is CASSFGADTDTQYF. CDR3 in DNA: TGCGCCAGCAGCTTCGGGGCAGACACAGATACGCAGTATTTT.

Only a few counts were recorded for this clonotype. J is TRBJ1-2 and V is TRBV29-1, with D maybe TRBD1 (5 bases). The CDR3 is made up of 11 amino acids. With 7 bases removed from V and 8 bases from J, the gap between germline ends came to 14 bases. CDR1 is SQVTM and CDR2 is ANQGSEA in the germline V gene. CDR3 sequence (DNA): TGCAGCGCCGTGGGGGAGAAGGGCTACACCTTC. This translates into CSAVGEKGYTF.

The V call is TRBV12-3 or TRBV12-4, the J call TRBJ1-2; 9 bases map to TRBD1. Trimming cost V 7 bases and J 6 bases; bases outside gene matches: 6. The CDR3 is 13 amino acids. The CDR3 DNA reads as TGTGCCAGCACCCCGGACAGGGGTCATGGCTACACCTTC. Protein product: CASTPDRGHGYTF.

This clonotype was detected ten times or more. The gene calls are TRBV6-6 and TRBJ2-3; D ambiguous. The V gene lost 7 bases and the J gene lost 5 bases, with 7 bases spanning the gap. The CDR3 consists of 11 residues. Germline lookup yields CDR1 MNHNY and CDR2 SVGAGI (reference sequence). The CDR3 loop is CASNAIDTQYF. CDR3 coding DNA: TGTGCCAGCAATGCGATAGATACGCAGTATTTT.